This T cell receptor beta chain is drawn from a study of blood T cells in healthy people across ages. Primers used in a second PCR of about 6 to 11 cycles were a sample-barcoded 5' primer and a J-beta primer mix. TCRdb processed the 5' RACE reads anew with MiXCR; each CDR3 protein has one entry. The table lists 660,000 or so distinct CDR3 sequences, 45% to 65% of them singletons. The CDR3 runs 15 residues. V gave up 3 bases and J gave up 0 bases, with 11 bases separating them. Germline V CDR1 and CDR2: LGHDT, YNNKEL (reference sequence). The chain combines TRBV3-1 with TRBJ1-2; weak D call: TRBD1 (5 bases). This clonotype originated in a man in his sixties in good health. Sample: blood. The CDR3 region is CASSHPGRTNYGYTF. The CDR3, as DNA: TGTGCCAGCAGCCACCCGGGACGGACTAACTATGGCTACACCTTC.